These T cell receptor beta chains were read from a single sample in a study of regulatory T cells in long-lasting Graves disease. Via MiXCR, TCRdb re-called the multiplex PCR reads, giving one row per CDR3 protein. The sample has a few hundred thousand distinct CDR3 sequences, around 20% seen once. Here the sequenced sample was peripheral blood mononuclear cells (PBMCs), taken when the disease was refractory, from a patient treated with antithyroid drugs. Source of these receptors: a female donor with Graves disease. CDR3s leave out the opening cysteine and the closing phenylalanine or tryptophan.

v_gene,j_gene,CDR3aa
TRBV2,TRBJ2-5,ASIILAGGPSETQY
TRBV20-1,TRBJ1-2,SARDGRRTNYGYT
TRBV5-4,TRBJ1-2,ASSPSGTANYGYT
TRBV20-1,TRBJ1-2,SAATDRGNYGYT
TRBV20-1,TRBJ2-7,SARDHRAGGEQY
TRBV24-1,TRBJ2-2,ATSDLSGDTGELL
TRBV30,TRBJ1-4,AWSGTNGGEKLF
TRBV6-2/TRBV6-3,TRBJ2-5,ASRLAGETQY
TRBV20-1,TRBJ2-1,SAPTGLTYNEQF
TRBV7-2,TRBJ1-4,ASSLKGLNEKLF
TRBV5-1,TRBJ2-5,ASSDTRETQY
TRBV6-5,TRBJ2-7,ASSYSRDGRTYEQY
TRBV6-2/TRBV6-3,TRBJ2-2,ASDKDTGELF
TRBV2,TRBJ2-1,ASSPGLAVGNEQF
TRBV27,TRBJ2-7,ASSFGKTYEQY
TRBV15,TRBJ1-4,ATSLPDRINEKLF
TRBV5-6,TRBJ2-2,ASSLRHLNTGELF
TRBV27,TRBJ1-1,ASSTSVTGRDTEAF
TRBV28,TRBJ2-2,ATTTGLGGELF
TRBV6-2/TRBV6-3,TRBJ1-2,ASRIGRGNGYT
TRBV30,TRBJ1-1,AWSVGPNTEAF
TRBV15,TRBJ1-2,ATSLGYDGYT
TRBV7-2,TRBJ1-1,ASSLVPGAEAF
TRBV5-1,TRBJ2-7,ASSWKGTGVEQY
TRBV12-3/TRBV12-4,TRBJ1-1,ASRRPGQGSEAF
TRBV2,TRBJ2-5,AGRSTPQETQY
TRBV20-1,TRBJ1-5,SARKDNQPQH
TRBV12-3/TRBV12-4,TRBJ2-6,ASSGAGAGANVLT
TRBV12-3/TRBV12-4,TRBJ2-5,ASSRLSGETQY
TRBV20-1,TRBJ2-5,SAGTQETQY
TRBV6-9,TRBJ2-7,ASSYGGRLYEQY
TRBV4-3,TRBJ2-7,ASSPARGHYEQY
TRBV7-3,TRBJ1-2,ASSKGGTYGYT
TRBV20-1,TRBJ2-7,SARGLRQAGVPYEQY
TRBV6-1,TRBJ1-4,ASSEISGSPEKLF
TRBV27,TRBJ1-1,ASRGTDTEAF
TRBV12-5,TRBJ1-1,ASGLTRQKAF
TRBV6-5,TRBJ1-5,ASSYGQGGQPQH
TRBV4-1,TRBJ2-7,ASSQRQTQGPGYEQY
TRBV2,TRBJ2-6,ASSGWWGTGANVLT
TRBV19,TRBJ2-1,ATSKAGVNNEQF
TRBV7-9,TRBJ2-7,ASSLAGPAEEQY
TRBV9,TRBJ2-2,ASSVTSGKVYTGELF
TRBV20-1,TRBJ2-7,SAGQAGGTYEQY
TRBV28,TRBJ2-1,ASSLRQGQHEQF
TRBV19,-,ASGRPRDNEQF
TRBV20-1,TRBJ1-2,SARGEVGERLHYGYT
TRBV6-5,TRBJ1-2,ASSYILGHKGFYGYT
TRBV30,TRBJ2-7,AWSKSGEQY
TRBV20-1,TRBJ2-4,SASGTGDSQKLDIQY
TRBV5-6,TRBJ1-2,ASTFGAGRSGGYT
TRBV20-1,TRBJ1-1,SAREVHNTEAF
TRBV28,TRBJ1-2,ASSQGYWSNYGYT
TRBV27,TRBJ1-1,ASSLSGPITEAF
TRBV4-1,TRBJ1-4,ASSQGSDTGNEKLF
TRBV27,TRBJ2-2,ASSLGTGASRAGELF
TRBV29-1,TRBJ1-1,SVRDRNTEAF